This T cell receptor (beta chain) was sequenced during a study of T cell repertoires in cytomegalovirus infection. On the study more broadly: Through public TCR beta signatures, both CMV infection and matching HLA type were indicated.

The sample holds many counts of this clonotype. Its antigen is undetermined. The CDR3 contains 10 residues. Trimming pared 6 bases from V and 6 bases from J, leaving 6 bases between. The V gene's germline CDR1 is MDHEN and CDR2 SYDVKM. Overall study findings and caveats: HLA-C-restricted CMV clonotypes gave the most frequent clonotype in two of eight donors. Frequencies of public TCR beta families were cumulated, and this identified carriers of CMV plus the relevant HLA.

Via MiXCR, TCRdb re-called the reads, giving one row per CDR3 protein. The data show a few hundred thousand distinct CDR3 sequences, roughly 13% seen once. The sample comprised PBMCs. The gene calls are TRBV28 and TRBJ2-7, with D uncertain. The origin of this receptor is a human donor in good health (CMV status not recorded). Some clones in this sample may be carry-over from other donors' samples. For the CDR3, the DNA is TGTGCCAGCAGCCTCGGCGAGCAGTACTTC. It codes for CASSLGEQYF.